This entry is about one T cell receptor beta chain. The target antigen is unknown. This record belongs to a study of cytomegalovirus exposure and HLA in healthy donors. Broader study findings: For most subjects, TCR beta sequences were reported to predict HLA-A and HLA-B alleles with accuracy. The study listed some 160 cytomegalovirus-associated TCR beta chains.

The PCR had 60 Vbeta and 13 Jbeta primers. Original processing notes: About 80 million unique TCR beta chains, roughly 11 million of them shared, were counted by a later analysis. Assay used: immunoSEQ multiplex PCR; TCRdb lists only in-frame clones, some missing. V and J calls and clone size are given by that table; D and trimming were obtained from the DNA. The table shows about 160,000 clones, with 70% to 85% occurring only once. This CDR3 is 17 amino acids long. Germline values: CDR1 MGHRA, CDR2 YSYEKL. Losses at the gene ends were 0 bases for V and 4 bases for J; bases not matched to a gene: 8. The TCR comes from a man over 45 in good health and CMV-seropositive. The chain couples TRBV4-1 to TRBJ2-2, with 7 bases fitting TRBD1. The material sequenced was PBMCs. The CDR3 region has the DNA TGCGCCAGCAGCCAAGAAAGACGACAGGGTCTCACCGGGGAGCTGTTTTTT. Amino acid sequence: CASSQERRQGLTGELFF.